This T cell receptor beta chain was obtained from a study of PD-1 blockade in classical Hodgkin lymphoma. As for the study in general: Patients in the cohort were put on intravenous nivolumab, 3 mg/kg every 2 weeks. General study results and limits: Newly diagnosed patients had baseline TCR diversity that was reportedly lower than that of healthy donors. It was CD4+ TCR diversity, not CD8+, that rose significantly by C4D1.

With regard to this clone: Its antigen remains unknown.

Autologous stem cell transplantation was followed by relapse in every patient, and brentuximab vedotin exposure varied. The data were produced by immunoSEQ multiplex PCR, yet TCRdb's version contains in-frame clones alone and is incomplete. The sample lists around 58,000 clones, roughly nine tenths occurring once. Germline-derived CDR1 and CDR2 are MNHEY and SVGAGI. The CDR3 consists of 13 residues. The V end lost 5 bases, the J end lost 3 bases, and 10 bases lay between the germline ends. This receptor was identified in a human donor with classical Hodgkin lymphoma. The chain employs TRBV6-5 and TRBJ1-1; D is perhaps TRBD1 (5 bases). Sequenced material: peripheral blood mononuclear cells (PBMCs), taken at baseline. CDR3 DNA: TGTGCCAGCAGTCCGGGACGGTACACTGAAGCTTTCTTT. As protein: CASSPGRYTEAFF.